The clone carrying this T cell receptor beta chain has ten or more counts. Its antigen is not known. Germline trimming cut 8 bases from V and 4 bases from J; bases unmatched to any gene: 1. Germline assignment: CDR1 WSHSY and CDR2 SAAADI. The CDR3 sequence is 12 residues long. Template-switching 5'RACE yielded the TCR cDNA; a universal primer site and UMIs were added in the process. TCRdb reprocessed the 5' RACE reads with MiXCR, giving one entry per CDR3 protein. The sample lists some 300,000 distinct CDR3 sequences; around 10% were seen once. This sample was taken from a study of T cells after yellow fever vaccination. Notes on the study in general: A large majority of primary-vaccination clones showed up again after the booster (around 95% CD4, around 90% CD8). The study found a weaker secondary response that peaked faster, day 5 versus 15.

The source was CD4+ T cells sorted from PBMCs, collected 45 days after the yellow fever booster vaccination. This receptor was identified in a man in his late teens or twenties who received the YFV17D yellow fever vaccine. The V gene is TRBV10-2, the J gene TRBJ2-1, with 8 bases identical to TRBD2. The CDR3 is CASRLAYNEQFF. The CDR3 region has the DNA TGCGCCAGCCGACTAGCGTACAATGAGCAGTTCTTC.